These 6 T cell receptor beta chains originate from one sample sequenced in a study of blood T cell repertoires in COVID-19. Here immunoSEQ multiplex PCR was the method, and the copy in TCRdb shows in-frame clones only, minus some. The table has 35,000 to 55,000 clones, under 85% seen once; the top ten hold over 9%. The sequenced sample consisted of peripheral blood. Receptor source: a human donor in a cohort sampled during active COVID-19.

The rearrangement uses TRBV1 and TRBJ1-3. TRBV1 constitutes a pseudogene. The CDR3 sequence is 16 residues long. In nucleotides, the CDR3 is TGCACCAGCAGCCAAGATCCCCTCGGGGCTGGAAACACCATATATTTT. Amino acids: CTSSQDPLGAGNTIYF.

V and J are TRBV10-2 and TRBJ2-7, with D perhaps TRBD2 (5 bases). Germline V gene lookup returns CDR1 WSHSY and CDR2 SAAADI. Trimming shortened V by 8 bases and J by 0 bases, and 11 bases separated the two germline ends. The CDR3 consists of 13 residues. CDR3 sequence reads: CASLGSSSYEQYF. The CDR3 nucleotides read TGCGCCAGCTTAGGGAGTAGCTCCTACGAGCAGTACTTC.

The rearrangement joins TRBV11-2 to TRBJ2-5, with a possible D match to TRBD1 (5 bases). Trimming shortened V by 2 bases and J by 1 base, and 14 bases separated the two germline ends. The CDR3 is 16 residues long. CDR1 is SGHAT, CDR2 FQNNGV, per germline. CDR3 sequence: CASSLRLVDSQETQYF. Written as DNA, the CDR3 is TGTGCCAGCAGCTTACGATTAGTCGACAGCCAAGAGACCCAGTACTTC.

This chain connects TRBV7-9 to TRBJ1-4; no firm D call. This CDR3 contains 16 residues. Trimming shortened V by 0 bases and J by 4 bases, and 12 bases separated the two germline ends. Germline CDR1 is SEHNR and CDR2 is FQNEAQ (reference sequence). CDR3 DNA sequence: TGTGCCAGCAGCTTAGCTTGGCGGCAGAATAATGAAAAACTGTTTTTT. This translates into CASSLAWRQNNEKLFF.

This clone appeared once. This sequence joins TRBV2 and TRBJ2-3; D might be TRBD1 (5 bases). Germline V gene lookup returns CDR1 SNHLY and CDR2 FYNNEI. The CDR3 is 12 residues long. V was clipped by 5 bases and J by 4 bases, with 7 bases between them. The CDR3 DNA follows: TGTGCCAGCAGTCCAGGGTCAGATACGCAGTATTTT. Residues: CASSPGSDTQYF.

This clone turned up a few times. The chain is built from TRBV9 and TRBJ2-2; D perhaps matches TRBD1 (5 bases). CDR1 is SGDLS, CDR2 YYNGEE, per germline. Trimming shortened V by 6 bases and J by 4 bases, and 13 bases separated the two germline ends. This CDR3 is 14 amino acids long. The chain's CDR3 is CASKPGPSTGELFF. The CDR3 DNA sequence: TGTGCCAGCAAACCAGGGCCCAGCACCGGGGAGCTGTTTTTT.